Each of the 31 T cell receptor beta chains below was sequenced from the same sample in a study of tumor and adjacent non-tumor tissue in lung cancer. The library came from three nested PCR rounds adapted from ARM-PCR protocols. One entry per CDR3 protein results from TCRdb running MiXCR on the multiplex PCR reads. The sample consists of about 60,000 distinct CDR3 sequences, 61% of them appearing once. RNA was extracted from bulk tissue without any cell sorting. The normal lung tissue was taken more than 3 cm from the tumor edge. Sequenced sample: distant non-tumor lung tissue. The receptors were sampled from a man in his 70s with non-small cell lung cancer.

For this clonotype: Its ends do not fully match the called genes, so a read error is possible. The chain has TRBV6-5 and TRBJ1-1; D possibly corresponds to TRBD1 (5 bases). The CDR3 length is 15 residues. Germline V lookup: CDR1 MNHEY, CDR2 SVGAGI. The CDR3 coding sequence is TGTGCAAGCAGTTACGACCTAGGGGAGAACACTGATGCTTTCTTT. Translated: CASSYDLGENTDAFF.

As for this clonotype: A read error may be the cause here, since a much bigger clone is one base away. CDR3 bases: TGTGCCAGCAGTTACTCTGGCAACTCCTATGAGCAGTTCTTC. It specifies CASSYSGNSYEQFF. The chain employs TRBV6-6 and TRBJ2-1; D gene ambiguous. Germline CDR1 reads MNHNY; CDR2 reads SVGAGI (reference sequence). The CDR3 contains 14 residues. The V end was cut by 0 bases, the J end by 8 bases, with 11 bases between.

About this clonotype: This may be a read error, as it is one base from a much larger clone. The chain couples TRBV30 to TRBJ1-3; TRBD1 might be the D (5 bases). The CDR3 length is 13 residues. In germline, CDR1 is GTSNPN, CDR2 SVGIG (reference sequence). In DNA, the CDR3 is TGTGCCTGGAGTTGGGGGGTTGGAAGCACCATATATTTT. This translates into CAWSWGVGSTIYF.

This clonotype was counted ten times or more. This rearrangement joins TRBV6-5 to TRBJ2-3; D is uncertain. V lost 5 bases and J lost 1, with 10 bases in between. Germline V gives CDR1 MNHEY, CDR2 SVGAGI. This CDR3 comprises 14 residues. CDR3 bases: TGTGCCAGCAGTCTCGCCTGGGGCACAGATACGCAGTATTTT. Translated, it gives CASSLAWGTDTQYF.

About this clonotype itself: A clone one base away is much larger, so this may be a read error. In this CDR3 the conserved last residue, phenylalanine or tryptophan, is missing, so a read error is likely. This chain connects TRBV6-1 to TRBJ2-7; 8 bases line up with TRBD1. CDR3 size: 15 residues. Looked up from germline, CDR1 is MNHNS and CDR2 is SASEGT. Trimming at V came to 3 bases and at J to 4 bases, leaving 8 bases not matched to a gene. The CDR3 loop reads CASSDVGQGAYEQYL. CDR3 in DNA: TGTGCCAGCAGTGATGTTGGGCAGGGGGCGTACGAGCAGTACTTA.

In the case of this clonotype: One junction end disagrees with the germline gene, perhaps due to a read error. DNA of the CDR3: TGCGCCAGTAGTCCAGGGGAAGAGACCCACTACTTC. Encoded protein: CASSPGEETHYF. The rearrangement joins TRBV10-1 to TRBJ2-5; possible D gene TRBD1, 6 bases. Germline-derived CDR1 and CDR2 are WNHNN and SYGVQD (reference sequence). The CDR3 loop spans 12 amino acids.

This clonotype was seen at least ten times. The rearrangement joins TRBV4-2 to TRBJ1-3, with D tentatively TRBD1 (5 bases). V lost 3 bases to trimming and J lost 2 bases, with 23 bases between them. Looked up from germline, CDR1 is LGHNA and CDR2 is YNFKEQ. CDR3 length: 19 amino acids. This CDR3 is CASSHPVVGQGRPGNTIYF. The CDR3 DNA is TGTGCCAGCAGCCATCCCGTTGTCGGGCAGGGAAGGCCTGGAAACACCATATATTTT.

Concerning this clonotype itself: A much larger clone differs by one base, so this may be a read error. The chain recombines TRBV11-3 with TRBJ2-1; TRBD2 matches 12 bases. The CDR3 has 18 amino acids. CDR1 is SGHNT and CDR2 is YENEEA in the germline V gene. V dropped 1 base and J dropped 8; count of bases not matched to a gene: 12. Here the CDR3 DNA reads TGTGCCAGCAGCTTAGGGGTGAGGCTAGCGGGGGGGGTATATGAGCAGTTCTTC. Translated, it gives CASSLGVRLAGGVYEQFF.

The CDR3 nucleotides read TGCGCCAGCAGTGGCCGACAGGGAAGCGAGCAGTACTTC. Translated: CASSGRQGSEQYF. V is TRBV10-1 and J is TRBJ2-7, with 7 bases that match TRBD1. The J segment lost 6 bases and the V segment lost 4 bases, leaving 6 bases of the junction unmatched. The CDR3 is 13 residues long. Germline V gene sequence: CDR1 WNHNN, CDR2 SYGVQD (reference sequence).

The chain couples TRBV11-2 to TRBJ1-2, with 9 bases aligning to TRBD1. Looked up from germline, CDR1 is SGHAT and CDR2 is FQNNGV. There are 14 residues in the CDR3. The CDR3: CDSRAGTGPFSYTF. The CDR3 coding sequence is TGTGATAGCAGAGCCGGGACAGGGCCGTTTAGTTACACCTTC.

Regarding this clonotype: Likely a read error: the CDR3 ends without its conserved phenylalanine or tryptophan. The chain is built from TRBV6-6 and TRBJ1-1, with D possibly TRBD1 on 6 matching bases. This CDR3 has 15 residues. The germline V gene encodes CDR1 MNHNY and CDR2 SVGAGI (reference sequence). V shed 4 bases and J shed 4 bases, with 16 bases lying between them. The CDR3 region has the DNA TGTGCCAGCAGTTTCGCGCTCAGGGGTAGCACTGAAGCTTTCCTT. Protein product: CASSFALRGSTEAFL.

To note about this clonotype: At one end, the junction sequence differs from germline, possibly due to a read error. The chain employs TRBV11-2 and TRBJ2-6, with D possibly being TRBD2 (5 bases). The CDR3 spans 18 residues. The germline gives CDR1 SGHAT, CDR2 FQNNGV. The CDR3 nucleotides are TGTGCCAACAGCTTAGGGTTTCTAGCAGTGTCTGGGGCCAACGTCCTGACTTTC. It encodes CANSLGFLAVSGANVLTF.

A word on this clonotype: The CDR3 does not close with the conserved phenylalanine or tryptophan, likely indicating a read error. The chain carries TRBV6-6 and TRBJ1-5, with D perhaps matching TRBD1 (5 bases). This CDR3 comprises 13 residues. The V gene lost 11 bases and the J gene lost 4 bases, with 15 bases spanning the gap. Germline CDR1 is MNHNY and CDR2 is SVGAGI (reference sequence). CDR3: CADMAGRNQPQHS. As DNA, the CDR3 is TGTGCCGACATGGCAGGGAGGAATCAGCCCCAGCATTCT.

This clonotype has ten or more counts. The CDR3 loop reads CSVEAPSREQYF. The CDR3 coding sequence is TGCAGCGTTGAAGCCCCGAGCCGGGAGCAGTACTTC. This chain joins TRBV29-1 and TRBJ2-7; no clear D gene. The CDR3 sequence is 12 residues long. V lost 1 base, J lost 7 bases, and 11 bases lay in between. CDR1 SQVTM and CDR2 ANQGSEA come from the germline V gene.

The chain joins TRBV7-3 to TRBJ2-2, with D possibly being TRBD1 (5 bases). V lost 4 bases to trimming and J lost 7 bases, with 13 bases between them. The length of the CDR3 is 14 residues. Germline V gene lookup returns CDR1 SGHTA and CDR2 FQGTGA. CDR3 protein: CASSSDQDIGELFF. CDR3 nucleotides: TGTGCCAGCAGCTCCGATCAGGACATCGGGGAGCTGTTTTTT.

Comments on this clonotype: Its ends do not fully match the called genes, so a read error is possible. This CDR3 is CASSLDQGHQETQHF. In DNA form, the CDR3 reads TGTGCCAGCAGTCTTGACCAGGGGCACCAAGAGACCCAGCACTTC. This sequence joins TRBV5-4 and TRBJ2-5; D possibly corresponds to TRBD1 (6 bases). Germline V gene data show CDR1 as SGHNT and CDR2 as YYREEE (reference sequence). The CDR3 has 15 residues.

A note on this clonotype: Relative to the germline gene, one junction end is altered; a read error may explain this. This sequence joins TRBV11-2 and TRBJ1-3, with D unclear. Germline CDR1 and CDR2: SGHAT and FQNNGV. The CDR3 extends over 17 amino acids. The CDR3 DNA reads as TGTGCCAGCGGCTTATTTACTGGTGGGATCTCTGGAAACACCATATATTTT. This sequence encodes CASGLFTGGISGNTIYF.

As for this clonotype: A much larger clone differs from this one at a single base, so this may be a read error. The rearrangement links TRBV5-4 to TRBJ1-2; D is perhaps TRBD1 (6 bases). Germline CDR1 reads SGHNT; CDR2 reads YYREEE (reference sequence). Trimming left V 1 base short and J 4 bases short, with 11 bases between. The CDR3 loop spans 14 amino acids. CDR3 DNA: TGTGCCAGCAGCTTGCGGGGGGCACCCTATGGCTACACCTTC. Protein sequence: CASSLRGAPYGYTF.

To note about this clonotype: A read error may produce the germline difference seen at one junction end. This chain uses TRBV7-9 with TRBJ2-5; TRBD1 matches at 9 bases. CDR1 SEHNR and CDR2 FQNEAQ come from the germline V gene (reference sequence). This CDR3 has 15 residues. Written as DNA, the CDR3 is TGTGCCAGCAGAGTAACAGGGGGCCGACAAGAGACCCAATACTTC. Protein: CASRVTGGRQETQYF.

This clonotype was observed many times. CDR3 sequence reads: CASSSDWSQETQYF. In nucleotides, the CDR3 is TGTGCCAGCAGTTCCGACTGGTCGCAAGAGACCCAGTACTTC. The rearrangement links TRBV5-4 to TRBJ2-5; D unresolved. V lost 5 bases and J lost 2, with 13 bases in between. The CDR3 length is 14 residues. The V gene's germline CDR1 is SGHNT and CDR2 YYREEE (reference sequence).

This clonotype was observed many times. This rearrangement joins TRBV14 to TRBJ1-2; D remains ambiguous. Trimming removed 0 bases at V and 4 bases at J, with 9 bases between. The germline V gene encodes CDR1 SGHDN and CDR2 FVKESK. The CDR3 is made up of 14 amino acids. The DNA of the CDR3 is TGTGCCAGCAGCCAAGAAGGAAGTTTCTATGGCTACACCTTC. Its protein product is CASSQEGSFYGYTF.

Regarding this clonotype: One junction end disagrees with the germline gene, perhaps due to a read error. CDR3 in DNA: TGTACCAGCAGCCGCGACGAGGACAGGATATTTGGTGAGCAGTTCTTC. Translation gives CTSSRDEDRIFGEQFF. The rearrangement joins TRBV6-6 to TRBJ2-1; the match to TRBD1 covers 7 bases. Germline lookup yields CDR1 MNHNY and CDR2 SVGAGI (reference sequence). CDR3 length equals 16 residues.

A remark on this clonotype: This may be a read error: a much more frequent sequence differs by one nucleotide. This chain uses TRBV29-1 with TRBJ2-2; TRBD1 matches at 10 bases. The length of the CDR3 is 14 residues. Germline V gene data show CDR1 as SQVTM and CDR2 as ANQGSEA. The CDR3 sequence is CIVSRQGAGGELFF. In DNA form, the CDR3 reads TGCATCGTTTCACGACAGGGGGCGGGCGGGGAGCTGTTTTTT.

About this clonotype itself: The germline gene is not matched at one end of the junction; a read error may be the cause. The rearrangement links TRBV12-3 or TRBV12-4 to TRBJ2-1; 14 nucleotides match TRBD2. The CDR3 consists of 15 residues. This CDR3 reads CAGRTSGRRYNEQFF. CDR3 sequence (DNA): TGTGCCGGCAGGACTAGCGGGAGGAGGTACAATGAGCAGTTCTTC.

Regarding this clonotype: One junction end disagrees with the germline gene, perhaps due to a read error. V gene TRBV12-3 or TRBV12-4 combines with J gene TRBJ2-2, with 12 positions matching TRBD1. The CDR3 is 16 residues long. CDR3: CASSLASGQGARELFF. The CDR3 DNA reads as TGTGCAAGCAGTTTAGCTTCGGGACAGGGGGCCAGGGAGCTGTTTTTT.

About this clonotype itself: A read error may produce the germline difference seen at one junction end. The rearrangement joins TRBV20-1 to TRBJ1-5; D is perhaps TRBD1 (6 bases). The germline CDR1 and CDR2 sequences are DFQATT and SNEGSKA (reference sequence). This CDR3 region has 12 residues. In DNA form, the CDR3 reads TGCGGTGCTAGGGGGAGCAATCAGCCTCAGCATTTT. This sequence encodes CGARGSNQPQHF.

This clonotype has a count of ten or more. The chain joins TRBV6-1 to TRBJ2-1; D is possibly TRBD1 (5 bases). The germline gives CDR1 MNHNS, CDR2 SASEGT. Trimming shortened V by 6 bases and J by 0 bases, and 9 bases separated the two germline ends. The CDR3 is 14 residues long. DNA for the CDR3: TGTGCCAGCAGCGGACACCTCTCCTACAATGAGCAGTTCTTC. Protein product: CASSGHLSYNEQFF.

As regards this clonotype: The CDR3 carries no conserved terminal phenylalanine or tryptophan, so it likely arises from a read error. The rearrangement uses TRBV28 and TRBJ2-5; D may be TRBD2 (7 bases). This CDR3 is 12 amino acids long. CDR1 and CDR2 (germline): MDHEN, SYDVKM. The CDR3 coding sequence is TGTGCCAACAGTTGGGGAGGGGGGACCCAGTACTTG. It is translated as CANSWGGGTQYL.

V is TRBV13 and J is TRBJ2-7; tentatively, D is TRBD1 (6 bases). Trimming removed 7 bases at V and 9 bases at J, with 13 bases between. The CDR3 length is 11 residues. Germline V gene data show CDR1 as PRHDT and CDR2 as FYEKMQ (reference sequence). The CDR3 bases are TGTGCCAGCAACTACAGGGACGTGCAGTACTTC. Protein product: CASNYRDVQYF.

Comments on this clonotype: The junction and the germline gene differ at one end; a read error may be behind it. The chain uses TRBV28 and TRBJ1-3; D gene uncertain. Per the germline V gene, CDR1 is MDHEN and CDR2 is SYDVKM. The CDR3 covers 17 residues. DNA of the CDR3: TGTGTCAGCAGTTTATCTGTCGGGGTCCTCTCTGGAAACACCATATATTTT. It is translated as CVSSLSVGVLSGNTIYF.

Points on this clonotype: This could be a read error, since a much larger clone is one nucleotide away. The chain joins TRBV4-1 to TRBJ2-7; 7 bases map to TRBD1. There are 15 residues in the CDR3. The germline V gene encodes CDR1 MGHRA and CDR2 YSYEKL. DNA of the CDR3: TGCGCCAGCAGCTCTTCACCGGGACAGCTCTACGAGCAGCACTTC. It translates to CASSSSPGQLYEQHF.